This TCR beta chain comes out of a study of T cell changes during pregnancy in multiple sclerosis. Germline-derived CDR1 and CDR2 are MNHEY and SVGAGI. This CDR3 spans 15 amino acids. Trimming removed 2 bases from V and 1 base from J, with 10 bases in between. Assay: immunoSEQ multiplex PCR; the TCRdb copy retains only in-frame clones and omits some. The profile shows under 150,000 clones, about 95% of them singletons. The chain has TRBV6-5 and TRBJ2-3; D is possibly TRBD1 (5 bases). The material sequenced was peripheral blood, taken after pregnancy. This sequence originates from a female donor with multiple sclerosis, enrolled in a pregnancy study. CDR3 protein: CASSYPVGGTDTQYF. The DNA of the CDR3 is TGTGCCAGCAGTTACCCGGTAGGGGGCACAGATACGCAGTATTTT.